Each of the 10 T cell receptor beta chains below was sequenced from the same sample in a study of T cell responses to AZD1222 COVID-19 vaccine. Sequencing used immunoSEQ multiplex PCR; TCRdb keeps in-frame clones, though not all of them. The sample consists of some 150,000 clones, approximately 90% of them appearing once. Sample: peripheral blood, taken after recovery from COVID-19. The receptors come from an adult who had recovered from COVID-19.

J is TRBJ2-1 and V is TRBV7-9; D is undetermined. This CDR3 spans 13 amino acids. V was pared by 5 bases and J by 5 bases, with 10 bases between. Germline lookup yields CDR1 SEHNR and CDR2 FQNEAQ (reference sequence). The CDR3 DNA reads as TGTGCCAGCAGCCTATTTTCGAACAATGAGCAGTTCTTC. Protein product: CASSLFSNNEQFF.

The chain is built from TRBV2 and TRBJ1-2, with D hard to call. The CDR3 spans 13 residues. V was pared by 2 bases and J by 7 bases, with 11 bases between. Germline V lookup: CDR1 SNHLY, CDR2 FYNNEI. CDR3 protein: CASSETGFGGYTF. The CDR3, as DNA: TGTGCCAGCAGTGAAACGGGGTTCGGTGGCTACACCTTC.

This clone appeared once. The chain recombines TRBV4-3 with TRBJ2-1; no firm D call. V lost 0 bases to trimming and J lost 1 base, with 7 bases between them. CDR3 length: 15 amino acids. Germline-derived CDR1 and CDR2 are LGHNA and YSLEER. Here the CDR3 reads CASSQEGRSYNEQFF. The CDR3 DNA reads as TGCGCCAGCAGCCAAGAAGGACGGTCCTACAATGAGCAGTTCTTC.

V gene TRBV28 combines with J gene TRBJ2-5; D is possibly TRBD1 or TRBD2 (5 bases each). V lost 4 bases to trimming and J lost 5 bases, with 11 bases between them. The germline CDR1 and CDR2 sequences are MDHEN and SYDVKM. CDR3 length: 13 residues. The CDR3, as DNA: TGTGCCAGCAGTTACGAGGGGCGGGAGACCCAGTACTTC. Amino acids: CASSYEGRETQYF.

The rearrangement joins TRBV9 to TRBJ1-2; no clear D. The CDR3 loop spans 14 amino acids. V lost 0 bases to trimming and J lost 4 bases, with 10 bases between them. The germline CDR1 and CDR2 sequences are SGDLS and YYNGEE. The CDR3 DNA reads TGTGCCAGCAGCGTAGGTCTACAGACCTATGGCTACACCTTC. It encodes CASSVGLQTYGYTF.

This sequence joins TRBV28 and TRBJ2-5; 13 bases match TRBD2. J gave up 2 bases and V 5 bases, and 5 bases lay outside the gene matches. Germline CDR1 reads MDHEN; CDR2 reads SYDVKM. This CDR3 region has 16 residues. The CDR3 coding sequence is TGTGCCAGCAGTATTCTGGGACTAGCGGGGCAAGAGACCCAGTACTTC. Its translation is CASSILGLAGQETQYF.

The chain has TRBV5-6 and TRBJ2-7, with D maybe TRBD2 (5 bases). V was clipped by 4 bases and J by 7 bases, with 15 bases between them. There are 13 residues in the CDR3. From germline, CDR1 is SGHDT and CDR2 YYEEEE. CDR3 coding DNA: TGTGCCAGCAGCCTTACCGGGGTGGGGGAGCAGTACTTC. As protein: CASSLTGVGEQYF.

This chain connects TRBV14 to TRBJ2-1; maybe TRBD2 (5 bases). The CDR3 covers 11 residues. V lost 4 bases and J 9 bases, leaving 7 bases between the germline ends. CDR1 is SGHDN, CDR2 FVKESK, per germline. As DNA, the CDR3 is TGTGCCAGCAGCCCTAGCATTGAGCAGTTCTTC. Its translation is CASSPSIEQFF.

The genes are TRBV6-2 or TRBV6-3 and TRBJ2-5; 12 bases match TRBD2. The CDR3 length is 15 residues. Germline CDR1 and CDR2: MNHEY and SVGEGT. Trimming at V came to 5 bases and at J to 5 bases, leaving 6 bases not matched to a gene. The CDR3 loop reads CASSTTSGGTETQYF. The CDR3 coding sequence is TGTGCCAGCAGTACCACTAGCGGGGGGACGGAGACCCAGTACTTC.

The genes are TRBV7-9 and TRBJ2-7, with unresolved D. Trimming left V 2 bases short and J 4 bases short, with 3 bases between. From germline, CDR1 is SEHNR and CDR2 FQNEAQ (reference sequence). The CDR3 length is 11 residues. DNA for the CDR3: TGTGCCAGCAGCTTAAATTACGAGCAGTACTTC. Its protein product is CASSLNYEQYF.